These 4 T cell receptor beta chains were sequenced from one sample in a study of OX40 agonist ivuxolimab in advanced cancers. Sequencing was performed with immunoSEQ multiplex PCR; in TCRdb, only in-frame clones are kept and a portion is missing. The sample contains approximately 82,000 clones, about nine tenths of which appear only once. This material consisted of CD4+ or CD8+ T cells sorted from blood, taken in a trial of the OX40 agonist ivuxolimab. Receptors originate from an adult with an advanced solid tumor such as melanoma, head and neck, liver or kidney cancer.

The rearrangement links TRBV7-9 to TRBJ2-3; TRBD2 agrees at 7 bases. The trim removed 4 bases at V and 1 base at J, leaving 5 bases unmatched. CDR1 and CDR2 from the germline V gene are SEHNR and FQNEAQ (reference sequence). This CDR3 region has 15 residues. The CDR3 DNA is TGTGCCAGCAGCTCAACTAGCGACCGCACAGATACGCAGTATTTT. The encoded protein is CASSSTSDRTDTQYF.

V usage is TRBV19 and J usage is TRBJ2-1, with 8 bases aligning to TRBD2. Looked up from germline, CDR1 is LNHDA and CDR2 is SQIVND (reference sequence). The CDR3 spans 15 residues. Trimming cost V 0 bases and J 7 bases; bases outside gene matches: 5. CDR3 sequence reads: CASSIDPRGANEQFF. The CDR3 DNA follows: TGTGCCAGTAGTATAGACCCGCGGGGGGCTAATGAGCAGTTCTTC.

Of note for this clone: An end of the junction differs from the germline gene, which may be a read error. This chain links TRBV7-7 with TRBJ2-1; 9 nucleotides match TRBD1. CDR1 and CDR2 from the germline V gene are SSHAT and FNYEAQ (reference sequence). This CDR3 spans 13 amino acids. CDR3 in DNA: TGTGCTAGCAGCCGGGACAGGGCTAATGAGCAGTTCTTC. Amino acids: CASSRDRANEQFF.

The rearrangement uses TRBV27 and TRBJ2-5; TRBD2 matches 11 bases. There are 19 residues in the CDR3. V shed 2 bases, J shed 0 bases, and the junction held 11 bases outside the gene matches. From germline, CDR1 is MNHEY and CDR2 SMNVEV (reference sequence). CDR3 loop: CASSLKPPRLAGNQETQYF. CDR3 in DNA: TGTGCCAGCAGTTTAAAACCCCCCAGACTAGCGGGGAACCAAGAGACCCAGTACTTC.